The 10 T cell receptor beta chains in this list originate from one sample, sequenced in a study of regulatory T cells in long-lasting Graves disease. Libraries of TCR beta came from iRepertoire HTBI primers plus Arm-PCR of CDR3 regions. TCRdb re-derived calls from the multiplex PCR reads in MiXCR, one entry per CDR3 protein. The table has just over 600,000 distinct CDR3 sequences, 16% seen once. Indicated time point: newly diagnosed GD, antithyroid drugs for less than 3 months. Isolated PBMC RNA provided the starting material for the TCR library. These data also featured in a second study, about T cells in Graves' hyperthyroidism and ophthalmopathy.

Sequenced material: peripheral blood mononuclear cells (PBMCs), taken at new diagnosis, from a patient treated with antithyroid drugs. Source of these receptors: a woman aged 30 to 39 with Graves disease.

There are many counts of this clonotype. V gene TRBV11-2 combines with J gene TRBJ2-1; D gene ambiguous. The CDR3 runs 14 residues. CDR1 and CDR2 (germline): SGHAT, FQNNGV. The V and J ends lost 2 bases and 10 bases respectively, with 15 bases between them. The CDR3 loop is CASSLPRRRVEQFF. In nucleotides, the CDR3 is TGTGCCAGCAGCTTACCCCGACGAAGAGTGGAGCAGTTCTTC. Full variable domain (rest looked up from reference TRBV11-2 and TRBJ2-1): EAGVAQSPRYKIIEKRQSVAFWCNPISGHATLYWYQQILGQGPKLLIQFQNNGVVDDSQLPKDRFSAERLKGVDSTLKIQPAKLEDSAVYLCASSLPRRRVEQFFGPGTRLTVL.

This clonotype was seen ten or more times. The chain carries TRBV12-3 or TRBV12-4 and TRBJ1-1; possible D gene TRBD1, 5 bases. The CDR3 sequence is 14 residues long. V was cut by 8 bases and J by 1 base, with 14 bases left in between. CDR3 protein: CASGVRVWNTEAFF. The CDR3 nucleotides are TGTGCCAGCGGGGTCAGGGTGTGGAACACTGAAGCTTTCTTT.

This clonotype was recorded a few times. The V gene is TRBV7-3, the J gene TRBJ2-7; D possibly corresponds to TRBD2 (5 bases). The CDR3 is 17 residues long. V gave up 1 base and J gave up 3 bases, with 19 bases separating them. Germline V gene sequence: CDR1 SGHTA, CDR2 FQGTGA. The CDR3 is CASSLMRVTGDSYEQYF. DNA of the CDR3: TGTGCCAGCAGCTTAATGCGGGTGACGGGCGATAGCTACGAGCAGTACTTC. Filled out from reference TRBV7-3 and TRBJ2-7, the complete variable domain reads GAGVSQTPSNKVTEKGKYVELRCDPISGHTALYWYRQSLGQGPEFLIYFQGTGAADDSGLPNDRFFAVRPEGSVSTLKIQRTERGDSAVYLCASSLMRVTGDSYEQYFGPGTRLTVT.

This clonotype was seen many times. The chain links TRBV7-9 to TRBJ1-1; D ambiguous. From germline, CDR1 is SEHNR and CDR2 FQNEAQ (reference sequence). V lost 3 bases, J lost 4 bases, and 9 bases lay in between. The CDR3 is made up of 13 amino acids. Here the CDR3 DNA reads TGTGCCAGCAGCTTTTCCGGGCGCACTGAAGCTTTCTTT. Encoded protein: CASSFSGRTEAFF.

This clonotype showed up just a few times. This chain uses TRBV6-1 with TRBJ2-1; D is tentatively TRBD1 or TRBD2 (5 bases each). Germline V gene data show CDR1 as MNHNS and CDR2 as SASEGT. This CDR3 region has 17 residues. With 6 bases removed from V and 3 bases from J, the gap between germline ends came to 21 bases. The CDR3 sequence is CASSHSPRGGFYNEQFF. DNA for the CDR3: TGTGCCAGCAGCCACTCCCCTCGGGGCGGATTCTACAATGAGCAGTTCTTC.

This clonotype has more than one count but fewer than ten. The chain joins TRBV7-3 to TRBJ2-2; the match to TRBD2 covers 8 bases. CDR1 and CDR2 (germline): SGHTA, FQGTGA. J was trimmed by 7 bases and V by 4 bases; bases with no gene match: 8. This CDR3 region has 15 residues. The CDR3 DNA reads as TGTGCCAGCAGCTCCCCATTAGCGGGATTCGGGGAGCTGTTTTTT. Protein: CASSSPLAGFGELFF. Full variable domain (remainder filled in from reference TRBV7-3 and TRBJ2-2): GAGVSQTPSNKVTEKGKYVELRCDPISGHTALYWYRQSLGQGPEFLIYFQGTGAADDSGLPNDRFFAVRPEGSVSTLKIQRTERGDSAVYLCASSSPLAGFGELFFGEGSRLTVL.

The chain carries TRBV2 and TRBJ1-5; D uncertain. V gave up 9 bases and J gave up 3 bases, with 12 bases separating them. CDR1 is SNHLY, CDR2 FYNNEI, per germline. This CDR3 contains 13 residues. The CDR3 protein is CARRPGNNQPQHF. The CDR3 DNA follows: TGTGCCAGACGACCGGGAAACAATCAGCCCCAGCATTTT.

There are many counts of this clonotype. This sequence joins TRBV6-1 and TRBJ2-1, with TRBD2 matching over 7 bases. The germline V gene has CDR1 MNHNS and CDR2 SASEGT. This CDR3 comprises 13 residues. The trim removed 6 bases at V and 3 bases at J, leaving 2 bases unmatched. The CDR3 sequence: CASRGTNYNEQFF. CDR3 DNA: TGTGCCAGCAGAGGGACTAACTACAATGAGCAGTTCTTC.

This clonotype was detected ten times or more. The V and J genes are TRBV5-1 and TRBJ2-7; tentatively, D is TRBD1 or TRBD2 (5 bases each). This CDR3 comprises 15 residues. The V end lost 4 bases, the J end lost 6 bases, and 20 bases lay between the germline ends. The germline V gene encodes CDR1 SGHRS and CDR2 YFSETQ. The chain's CDR3 is CASSDQGLAGGEQYF. For the CDR3, the DNA is TGCGCCAGCAGCGATCAAGGTCTAGCTGGGGGCGAGCAGTACTTC.

This clonotype came up a few times. The V gene is TRBV5-1, the J gene TRBJ1-2; 12 bases are shared with TRBD1. This CDR3 spans 15 amino acids. The V gene's germline CDR1 is SGHRS and CDR2 YFSETQ. V shed 4 bases, J shed 4 bases, and the junction held 5 bases outside the gene matches. The CDR3 protein is CASSPGTGGAYGYTF. The CDR3 region has the DNA TGCGCCAGCAGCCCCGGGACAGGGGGCGCCTATGGCTACACCTTC.